These 32 T cell receptor beta chains share one sample of origin, sequenced in a study of CD8+CD57+ T cells in acquired aplastic anemia (dated by TCRdb to the late 2010s). Reads for this sample came from an Illumina HiSeq 2000. Genomic DNA served as template for TCR beta VDJ combination and CDR3 sequence profiling. TCRdb trimmed public reads at Q25 via fastp, called clones via MiXCR and kept in-frame beta chains. Merged by CDR3 protein, the rows form single entries marked with the most common genes and DNA. This sample is represented by approximately 170,000 distinct CDR3 sequences; around 60% of them were singletons. The ten most abundant clones make up roughly 42% of the sample. Sequencing input: sorted CD4+, CD8+, or CD8+CD57+ T cells (not recorded which) from PBMCs. Every receptor here comes from a human donor in good health.

The chain has TRBV7-2 and TRBJ1-5; TRBD1 is a possible D gene (5 bases). Trimming took 5 bases from V and 2 from J, leaving 13 bases between them. The CDR3 extends over 15 amino acids. CDR1 is SGHTA, CDR2 FQGNSA, per germline. The CDR3 sequence: CASSQRGRGNQPQHF. CDR3 coding DNA: TGTGCCAGCAGCCAGCGGGGACGAGGCAATCAGCCCCAGCATTTT.

The chain employs TRBV7-3 and TRBJ2-3, with 8 bases identical to TRBD1. The V gene end was trimmed by 5 bases and the J gene end by 6 bases; junction bases not matched to a gene: 10. The CDR3 length is 15 residues. Germline CDR1 and CDR2: SGHTA and FQGTGA. CDR3 coding DNA: TGTGCCAGCAGCCCCGGGACAGGACGCGGGGATACGCAGTATTTT. Protein sequence: CASSPGTGRGDTQYF.

This clonotype was picked up many times. The chain has TRBV7-9 and TRBJ2-7; 7 nucleotides align to TRBD2. There are 14 residues in the CDR3. V lost 6 bases and J lost 2; bases outside the gene matches: 7. Per the germline V gene, CDR1 is SEHNR and CDR2 is FQNEAQ (reference sequence). The CDR3 loop is CASSSSGTPYEQYF. In nucleotides, the CDR3 is TGTGCCAGCAGTTCTAGCGGCACCCCCTACGAGCAGTACTTC.

The genes are TRBV14 and TRBJ1-4; 8 bases agree with TRBD1. The germline V gene encodes CDR1 SGHDN and CDR2 FVKESK. The CDR3 loop spans 16 amino acids. V lost 0 bases and J lost 8; bases outside the gene matches: 8. The CDR3 region has the DNA TGTGCCAGCAGCCAAGATCGAATGACAGGGGAAGAAAAACTGTTTTTT. Translated, it gives CASSQDRMTGEEKLFF. Drawing the rest from reference TRBV14 and TRBJ1-4, the complete variable domain is EAGVTQFPSHSVIEKGQTVTLRCDPISGHDNLYWYRRVMGKEIKFLLHFVKESKQDESGMPNNRFLAERTGGTYSTLKVQPAELEDSGVYFCASSQDRMTGEEKLFFGSGTQLSVL.

The gene calls are TRBV20-1 and TRBJ1-5; 7 bases match TRBD1. Germline V gives CDR1 DFQATT, CDR2 SNEGSKA (reference sequence). V was clipped by 6 bases and J by 5 bases; unmatched bases: 4. The CDR3 has 12 amino acids. CDR3 sequence: CSAPTGYQPQHF. The CDR3 DNA is TGCAGTGCCCCGACAGGGTATCAGCCCCAGCATTTT.

The rearrangement joins TRBV15 to TRBJ2-1, with 10 bases lining up with TRBD2. This CDR3 has 18 residues. Looked up from germline, CDR1 is LNHNV and CDR2 is YYDKDF (reference sequence). J gave up 6 bases and V 0 bases, and 11 bases lay outside the gene matches. The chain's CDR3 is CATSRDGTSAVGGNEQFF. DNA of the CDR3: TGTGCCACCAGCAGAGATGGGACTAGCGCTGTTGGTGGCAATGAGCAGTTCTTC.

A few counts support this clonotype. This chain connects TRBV11-1 to TRBJ2-7; 7 nucleotides line up with TRBD1. The CDR3 spans 13 residues. Losses at the gene ends were 5 bases for V and 1 base for J; bases not matched to a gene: 2. In germline, CDR1 is SGHAT, CDR2 FQDESV (reference sequence). The CDR3 bases are TGTGCCAGCAGCCAGGGGGATTCCTACGAGCAGTACTTC. Translation: CASSQGDSYEQYF.

This clonotype was found a few times. The chain joins TRBV2 to TRBJ2-7, with D maybe TRBD1 (5 bases). This CDR3 region has 12 residues. Germline V CDR1 and CDR2: SNHLY, FYNNEI. Trimming took 2 bases from V and 4 from J, leaving 6 bases between them. CDR3 residues: CASSEQGYEQYF. The CDR3 bases are TGTGCCAGCAGTGAACAGGGATACGAGCAGTACTTC. Supplemented by reference TRBV2 and TRBJ2-7, the full variable domain reads EPEVTQTPSHQVTQMGQEVILRCVPISNHLYFYWYRQILGQKVEFLVSFYNNEISEKSEIFDDQFSVERPDGSNFTLKIRSTKLEDSAMYFCASSEQGYEQYFGPGTRLTVT.

This clonotype was seen repeatedly, ten times or more. The rearrangement joins TRBV7-2 to TRBJ2-7; D is perhaps TRBD1 or TRBD2 (5 bases each). Trimming took off 6 bases at V and 7 bases at J, with 16 bases between the two ends. Germline-derived CDR1 and CDR2 are SGHTA and FQGNSA. The CDR3 covers 13 residues. CDR3 amino acids: CASSRDALREQYF. As DNA, the CDR3 is TGTGCCAGCAGTAGGGACGCCCTACGGGAGCAGTACTTC.

This clonotype was picked up many times. The V call is TRBV7-2, the J call TRBJ2-6, with 12 positions matching TRBD2. V was clipped by 5 bases and J by 0 bases; unmatched bases: 8. The CDR3 runs to 19 residues. In germline, CDR1 is SGHTA, CDR2 FQGNSA. CDR3 sequence (DNA): TGTGCCAGCAGCGGAGCCGGGACTAGCGGGTTCTCTGGGGCCAACGTCCTGACTTTC. Residues: CASSGAGTSGFSGANVLTF.

The rearrangement links TRBV10-3 to TRBJ1-1; D call uncertain. The germline V gene encodes CDR1 ENHRY and CDR2 SYGVKD. V was trimmed by 6 bases and J by 6 bases, leaving 8 bases between them. The CDR3 is 11 amino acids. CDR3 DNA: TGTGCCATCAGGACAAATTCTGAAGCTTTCTTT. As protein: CAIRTNSEAFF.

The chain recombines TRBV5-1 with TRBJ1-2; D may be TRBD1 (6 bases). Germline lookup yields CDR1 SGHRS and CDR2 YFSETQ. The CDR3 is made up of 13 amino acids. Deletions cut 4 bases from V and 7 bases from J, with 14 bases between. The CDR3 DNA follows: TGCGCCAGCAGCCCGGGAACAGGGAGTGGCTACACCTTC. Translating gives CASSPGTGSGYTF. Combining the CDR3 with reference TRBV5-1 and TRBJ1-2 gives the whole variable domain KAGVTQTPRYLIKTRGQQVTLSCSPISGHRSVSWYQQTPGQGLQFLFEYFSETQRNKGNFPGRFSGRQFSNSRSEMNVSTLELGDSALYLCASSPGTGSGYTFGSGTRLTVV.

The V gene is TRBV19, the J gene TRBJ2-7; 8 nucleotides agree with TRBD1. CDR1 and CDR2 (germline): LNHDA, SQIVND (reference sequence). After removal of 7 bases from V and 3 bases from J, the junction contained 11 bases not matched to a gene. This CDR3 spans 15 amino acids. The CDR3 DNA sequence: TGTGCCAGTAACGGGATAACAGGGGGGAACTACGAGCAGTACTTC. Its translation is CASNGITGGNYEQYF.

This rearrangement joins TRBV29-1 to TRBJ2-5; D is uncertain. The end of the DNA fits TRBJ2-7 better, so the J call may be wrong. Germline V lookup: CDR1 SQVTM, CDR2 ANQGSEA. The CDR3 is made up of 11 amino acids. CDR3 amino acids: CSVEAGYEQYF. The CDR3 coding sequence is TGCAGCGTTGAAGCGGGCTACGAGCAGTACTTC.

This chain uses TRBV7-8 with TRBJ1-1; D not certain. Germline-derived CDR1 and CDR2 are SGHVS and FQNEAQ. CDR3 length equals 13 residues. The V and J ends lost 8 bases and 0 bases respectively, with 10 bases between them. DNA of the CDR3: TGTGCCAGCTCTGAGGATCTGAACACTGAAGCTTTCTTT. It translates to CASSEDLNTEAFF.

As to this clonotype: A junction end diverges from the germline sequence, so it may reflect a read error. The rearrangement joins TRBV9 to TRBJ1-1; D possibly corresponds to TRBD1 (5 bases). The CDR3 contains 13 residues. Germline loops: CDR1 SGDLS, CDR2 YYNGEE. The CDR3 spells CASSEGTVTEAFF. In nucleotides, the CDR3 is TGCGCCAGCAGTGAAGGGACGGTCACTGAAGCTTTCTTT. Full variable domain (outside the CDR3, taken from reference TRBV9 and TRBJ1-1): DSGVTQTPKHLITATGQRVTLRCSPRSGDLSVYWYQQSLDQGLQFLIQYYNGEERAKGNILERFSAQQFPDLHSELNLSSLELGDSALYFCASSEGTVTEAFFGQGTRLTVV.

In its sample, this clonotype was seen a few times. This chain links TRBV6-4 with TRBJ1-1; 11 bases are shared with TRBD1. J gave up 6 bases and V 9 bases, and 9 bases lay outside the gene matches. The CDR3 spans 14 residues. Per germline, CDR1 MRHNA and CDR2 SNTAGT. CDR3 DNA: TGTGCCAGAGTAATTCCGGGACAGGGGGCTGAAGCTTTCTTT. Its translation is CARVIPGQGAEAFF.

The rearrangement joins TRBV5-1 to TRBJ1-2; D is possibly TRBD1 (6 bases). The CDR3 runs to 15 residues. V lost 0 bases and J 4 bases, leaving 13 bases between the germline ends. Per the germline V gene, CDR1 is SGHRS and CDR2 is YFSETQ. The CDR3 bases are TGCGCCAGCAGCTTGGGTATACAGGGAACCTATGGCTACACCTTC. The encoded protein is CASSLGIQGTYGYTF.

The chain is built from TRBV5-4 and TRBJ2-5; tentative D call: TRBD1 (5 bases). The CDR3 runs to 15 residues. The germline CDR1 and CDR2 sequences are SGHNT and YYREEE (reference sequence). Trimming stripped 3 bases from V and 4 bases from J, with 16 bases between. CDR3 DNA sequence: TGTGCCAGCAGCTCCGGGCAGGGCGGAGTAGAGACCCAGTACTTC. As protein: CASSSGQGGVETQYF.

This clonotype came up once. The chain links TRBV5-1 to TRBJ1-3; the D is unclear. Trimming stripped 1 base from V and 1 base from J, with 9 bases between. The CDR3 totals 15 residues. The germline gives CDR1 SGHRS, CDR2 YFSETQ. This chain's CDR3 is CASSLSAYSGNTIYF. The CDR3 nucleotides read TGCGCCAGCAGCTTGTCGGCATATTCTGGAAACACCATATATTTT.

V is TRBV5-1 and J is TRBJ2-5, with 9 bases aligning to TRBD1. Germline CDR1 SGHRS, CDR2 YFSETQ. V lost 3 bases and J lost 3; bases outside the gene matches: 9. The CDR3 runs to 16 residues. The CDR3: CASSYGQGLPKETQYF. The CDR3 nucleotides read TGCGCCAGCAGCTATGGACAGGGGCTACCCAAAGAGACCCAGTACTTC.

V and J are TRBV10-3 and TRBJ2-7, with 7 positions matching TRBD1. V gave up 4 bases and J gave up 4 bases; unmatched junction bases: 4. CDR3 length: 13 amino acids. Germline values: CDR1 ENHRY, CDR2 SYGVKD. The CDR3 sequence is CAISVPGQYEQYF. The CDR3 nucleotides are TGTGCCATCAGTGTCCCGGGACAGTACGAGCAGTACTTC.

This clonotype was detected many times. This chain uses TRBV7-9 with TRBJ2-7, with 7 positions matching TRBD1. This CDR3 has 13 amino acids. Looked up from germline, CDR1 is SEHNR and CDR2 is FQNEAQ (reference sequence). Trimming removed 7 bases from V and 0 bases from J; junction bases left unmatched: 3. The CDR3 protein is CASMTGSSYEQYF. The CDR3 DNA is TGTGCCAGCATGACAGGGTCCTCCTACGAGCAGTACTTC.

J is TRBJ2-7 and V is TRBV7-2; TRBD2 agrees at 10 bases. The CDR3 covers 16 residues. Germline V gene lookup returns CDR1 SGHTA and CDR2 FQGNSA. V lost 0 bases to trimming and J lost 3 bases; unmatched junction nucleotides: 5. CDR3: CASSLAWSSGSYEQYF. The CDR3 bases are TGTGCCAGCAGCTTAGCGTGGTCTAGCGGGAGCTACGAGCAGTACTTC. The full variable domain, in which reference TRBV7-2 and TRBJ2-7 provide the parts outside the CDR3, is GAGVSQSPSNKVTEKGKDVELRCDPISGHTALYWYRQSLGQGLEFLIYFQGNSAPDKSGLPSDRFSAERTGGSVSTLTIQRTQQEDSAVYLCASSLAWSSGSYEQYFGPGTRLTVT.

This clonotype was seen repeatedly, ten times or more. DNA of the CDR3: TGTGCCAGCAGCTCCACCGGGACTAGCGGGAGAACCTACGAGCAGTACTTC. Translated, it gives CASSSTGTSGRTYEQYF. The chain is built from TRBV7-8 and TRBJ2-7; 14 bases line up with TRBD2. The CDR3 loop spans 17 amino acids. Looked up from germline, CDR1 is SGHVS and CDR2 is FQNEAQ. V lost 4 bases, J lost 2 bases, and 7 bases stayed unmatched.

By share, this clonotype counts as medium-sized. The chain has TRBV29-1 and TRBJ1-1; 8 bases match TRBD1. The CDR3 loop spans 13 amino acids. Looked up from germline, CDR1 is SQVTM and CDR2 is ANQGSEA. V lost 7 bases, J lost 3 bases, and 7 bases stayed unmatched. CDR3 DNA sequence: TGCAGCGGTCAGGGGGCAGATGACACTGAAGCTTTCTTT. Its protein is CSGQGADDTEAFF. Supplemented by reference TRBV29-1 and TRBJ1-1, the full variable domain reads SAVISQKPSRDICQRGTSLTIQCQVDSQVTMMFWYRQQPGQSLTLIATANQGSEATYESGFVIDKFPISRPNLTFSTLTVSNMSPEDSSIYLCSGQGADDTEAFFGQGTRLTVV.

The rearrangement joins TRBV20-1 to TRBJ2-7; 8 bases are shared with TRBD1. The V gene end was trimmed by 0 bases and the J gene end by 2 bases; junction bases not matched to a gene: 6. Germline V gene lookup returns CDR1 DFQATT and CDR2 SNEGSKA (reference sequence). The CDR3 runs 15 residues. CDR3 DNA sequence: TGCAGTGCTAGAGATGTGGGACAGGTGACCTACGAGCAGTACTTC. It is translated as CSARDVGQVTYEQYF.

The chain couples TRBV20-1 to TRBJ1-5; D is uncertain. CDR3 length: 12 amino acids. Trimming took 0 bases from V and 5 from J, leaving 5 bases between them. Germline V gene lookup returns CDR1 DFQATT and CDR2 SNEGSKA (reference sequence). This CDR3 is CSARDFDQPQHF. CDR3 nucleotides: TGCAGTGCTAGAGACTTCGATCAGCCCCAGCATTTT.

This clonotype has a count of ten or more. V and J are TRBV7-9 and TRBJ2-1, with D unresolved. Trimming stripped 5 bases from V and 9 bases from J, with 11 bases between. The length of the CDR3 is 12 residues. CDR1 SEHNR and CDR2 FQNEAQ come from the germline V gene (reference sequence). The CDR3 DNA follows: TGTGCCAGCAGCCCAGACATTGGTGAGCAGTTCTTC. Translating gives CASSPDIGEQFF.

This chain connects TRBV4-2 to TRBJ1-3, with 7 bases fitting TRBD1. The length of the CDR3 is 18 residues. In germline, CDR1 is LGHNA, CDR2 YNFKEQ. The ends lost 1 base at V and 2 bases at J; junction bases unmatched: 11. CDR3 coding DNA: TGTGCCAGCAGCCAAGTAGGCGTACAGGGGATTGCTGGAAACACCATATATTTT. This sequence encodes CASSQVGVQGIAGNTIYF.

This clonotype was found once. The chain couples TRBV24-1 to TRBJ2-7; 9 nucleotides agree with TRBD1. Germline CDR1 reads KGHDR; CDR2 reads SFDVKD. Losses at the gene ends were 4 bases for V and 0 bases for J; bases not matched to a gene: 3. This CDR3 spans 15 amino acids. CDR3 sequence: CATSDPGQGSYEQYF. CDR3 bases: TGTGCCACCAGTGACCCGGGACAGGGCTCCTACGAGCAGTACTTC.

The V call is TRBV6-1, the J call TRBJ2-5; the D call may be TRBD1 or TRBD2 (7 bases each). This CDR3 is 14 amino acids long. V was clipped by 8 bases and J by 4 bases, with 17 bases between them. Germline V gene sequence: CDR1 MNHNS, CDR2 SASEGT. This CDR3 is CASWGGGIGETQYF. The CDR3 nucleotides read TGTGCCAGCTGGGGAGGGGGCATCGGAGAGACCCAGTACTTC.